The 17 T cell receptor beta chains presented below share a single source sample, sequenced in a study of shared clonotypes between healthy human individuals. Using immunoSEQ multiplex PCR, the repertoire was profiled, and TCRdb retains in-frame clones only, with some absent. The table includes millions of clones, approximately 90% detected once. The sample consisted of naive CD4+ T cells sorted from blood. Subset meaning: CD45RA+ positively selected. The origin of the receptors is a young man in good health.

The rearrangement links TRBV27 to TRBJ2-7, with 8 bases aligning to TRBD2. J gave up 2 bases and V 3 bases, and 9 bases lay outside the gene matches. Germline V CDR1 and CDR2: MNHEY, SMNVEV (reference sequence). The CDR3 loop spans 16 amino acids. The CDR3 nucleotides read TGTGCCAGCAGTTTCTCGGGACTAGGGGGAACCTACGAGCAGTACTTC. It specifies CASSFSGLGGTYEQYF.

The chain couples TRBV7-9 to TRBJ1-6, with 7 bases lining up with TRBD1. Germline CDR1 reads SEHNR; CDR2 reads FQNEAQ (reference sequence). After removal of 11 bases from V and 5 bases from J, the junction contained 6 bases not matched to a gene. This CDR3 has 13 residues. The CDR3 here is CAQNRGDNSPLHF. CDR3 bases: TGTGCCCAGAACAGGGGTGATAATTCACCCCTCCACTTT.

The chain combines TRBV5-6 with TRBJ2-3; D is unclear. The CDR3 consists of 12 residues. Germline V gene lookup returns CDR1 SGHDT and CDR2 YYEEEE. V dropped 1 base and J dropped 5 bases, with 5 bases sitting between them. CDR3 sequence: CASSLFGDTQYF. Here the CDR3 DNA reads TGTGCCAGCAGCTTGTTTGGAGATACGCAGTATTTT.

Concerning this clone itself: Because the CDR3 is missing its conserved closing phenylalanine or tryptophan, this is likely a read error. The rearrangement links TRBV6-6 to TRBJ2-7; 7 bases fit TRBD2. Germline CDR1 and CDR2: MNHNY and SVGAGI (reference sequence). The junction had 9 bases not matched to a gene; V was cut back by 5 bases and J by 5 bases. The CDR3 loop spans 14 amino acids. The CDR3 nucleotides are TGTGCCAGCAGTATATCCGGACTAGTCGACGAGCAGTACCTC. Translated: CASSISGLVDEQYL.

To note about this clone: The identical CDR3 is also encoded by other nucleotide sequences in the sample. The chain links TRBV10-3 to TRBJ1-2, with 9 bases that match TRBD1. The V gene's germline CDR1 is ENHRY and CDR2 SYGVKD. Trimming took 0 bases from V and 6 from J; bases not matched to a gene: 2. The CDR3 extends over 14 amino acids. CDR3 sequence: CAISESGQGDGYTF. CDR3 coding DNA: TGTGCCATCAGTGAGTCGGGACAGGGAGATGGCTACACCTTC.

The chain has TRBV5-1 and TRBJ1-6; D possibly corresponds to TRBD1 (5 bases). The CDR3 spans 16 residues. V lost 4 bases and J lost 4, with 15 bases in between. Germline V gives CDR1 SGHRS, CDR2 YFSETQ. The CDR3 region has the DNA TGCGCCAGCAGCGGCAACCGGGACGGATATAATTCACCCCTCCACTTT. It codes for CASSGNRDGYNSPLHF.

The chain uses TRBV9 and TRBJ2-1; maybe TRBD2 (6 bases). Deletions cut 3 bases from V and 3 bases from J, with 10 bases between. The CDR3 has 14 residues. In germline, CDR1 is SGDLS, CDR2 YYNGEE. CDR3 in amino acids: CASSGLASYNEQFF. The CDR3 nucleotides read TGTGCCAGCAGCGGGCTAGCGAGCTACAATGAGCAGTTCTTC.

This clone occurred a few times. The CDR3 bases are TGTGCCAGTAAGTATGCCCGGGAGAACACTGAAGCTTTCTTT. Its protein is CASKYARENTEAFF. The rearrangement links TRBV19 to TRBJ1-1; D remains ambiguous. The CDR3 contains 14 residues. CDR1 is LNHDA and CDR2 is SQIVND in the germline V gene (reference sequence). V was clipped by 7 bases and J by 1 base, with 13 bases between them.

V usage is TRBV7-6 and J usage is TRBJ2-1; 7 nucleotides line up with TRBD2. The trim removed 3 bases at V and 7 bases at J, leaving 12 bases unmatched. Germline V gene data show CDR1 as SGHVS and CDR2 as FNYEAQ. This CDR3 is built from 16 residues. The CDR3: CASSLPGGGIRNEQFF. The CDR3 coding sequence is TGTGCCAGCAGCTTGCCGGGGGGAGGTATTCGGAATGAGCAGTTCTTC.

The count of this clone is one. The chain combines TRBV2 with TRBJ2-7; D gene uncertain. The CDR3 runs 12 residues. Trimming took off 6 bases at V and 2 bases at J, with 8 bases between the two ends. Germline CDR1 is SNHLY and CDR2 is FYNNEI. CDR3 in amino acids: CASRLPPYEQYF. The DNA of the CDR3 is TGTGCCAGCAGACTACCGCCCTACGAGCAGTACTTC. The variable domain in full, with the rest retrieved from reference TRBV2 and TRBJ2-7, is EPEVTQTPSHQVTQMGQEVILRCVPISNHLYFYWYRQILGQKVEFLVSFYNNEISEKSEIFDDQFSVERPDGSNFTLKIRSTKLEDSAMYFCASRLPPYEQYFGPGTRLTVT.

The chain joins TRBV29-1 to TRBJ1-5; D is perhaps TRBD1 (5 bases). V was cut by 4 bases and J by 7 bases, with 17 bases left in between. Germline values: CDR1 SQVTM, CDR2 ANQGSEA. CDR3 size: 14 residues. CDR3 amino acids: CSVVEPQGGQPQHF. DNA for the CDR3: TGCAGCGTTGTGGAGCCCCAGGGTGGGCAGCCCCAGCATTTT. The entire variable domain, with the rest obtained from reference TRBV29-1 and TRBJ1-5, is as follows: SAVISQKPSRDICQRGTSLTIQCQVDSQVTMMFWYRQQPGQSLTLIATANQGSEATYESGFVIDKFPISRPNLTFSTLTVSNMSPEDSSIYLCSVVEPQGGQPQHFGDGTRLSIL.

The chain uses TRBV6-5 and TRBJ1-5, with TRBD1 matching over 10 bases. The CDR3 has 15 amino acids. The V gene end was trimmed by 5 bases and the J gene end by 6 bases; junction bases not matched to a gene: 7. CDR1 MNHEY and CDR2 SVGAGI come from the germline V gene. CDR3 residues: CASSPDRGPGQPQHF. In nucleotides, the CDR3 is TGTGCCAGCAGTCCCGACAGGGGGCCGGGTCAGCCCCAGCATTTT.

V and J are TRBV2 and TRBJ2-7; tentatively, D is TRBD1 or TRBD2 (5 bases each). Between the trimmed V and J ends, which lost 8 bases and 2 bases, there was a span of 10 bases. CDR1 is SNHLY and CDR2 is FYNNEI in the germline V gene. The CDR3 loop spans 12 amino acids. CDR3 sequence: CASGTDTYEQYF. The CDR3 nucleotides read TGTGCCAGCGGGACGGACACCTACGAGCAGTACTTC.

This chain links TRBV29-1 with TRBJ1-1, with D perhaps matching TRBD1 (5 bases). Trimming shortened V by 0 bases and J by 4 bases, and 9 bases separated the two germline ends. CDR3 length: 13 residues. CDR1 is SQVTM, CDR2 ANQGSEA, per germline. The CDR3 nucleotides read TGCAGCGTTGAAGATATCGGGGGCACTGAAGCTTTCTTT. Residues: CSVEDIGGTEAFF.

The chain links TRBV11-3 to TRBJ2-3, with 8 bases aligning to TRBD2. The V gene's germline CDR1 is SGHNT and CDR2 YENEEA. This CDR3 has 15 residues. V was clipped by 2 bases and J by 2 bases; unmatched bases: 3. CDR3 nucleotides: TGTGCCAGCAGCTTAACGGGGGGGCTCACAGATACGCAGTATTTT. Translated: CASSLTGGLTDTQYF.

The rearrangement uses TRBV10-3 and TRBJ1-2; perhaps TRBD1 as D (6 bases). Germline lookup yields CDR1 ENHRY and CDR2 SYGVKD. The CDR3 length is 12 residues. V lost 8 bases and J 8 bases, leaving 15 bases between the germline ends. The CDR3 reads CAIGAGARGYTF. The CDR3 DNA reads TGTGCCATCGGGGCAGGGGCGCGCGGCTACACCTTC.

The J gene is TRBJ2-7, the V gene TRBV6-5, with a tentative D call TRBD2 (6 bases). Germline loops: CDR1 MNHEY, CDR2 SVGAGI. The V end was cut by 7 bases, the J end by 6 bases, with 19 bases between. The CDR3 covers 14 residues. DNA of the CDR3: TGTGCCAGCACCGTTAGCGGATCCCGTCTCGAGCAGTACTTC. Translation gives CASTVSGSRLEQYF.